Below are 9 T cell receptor beta chains sequenced from a single sample in a study of naive and memory T cell subsets. Both TRBC1 and TRBC2 were covered by a beta constant-region primer of two equimolar oligonucleotides. Nested alpha and beta constant-region primers with the SP2 primer drove four PCR rounds on ligated cDNA. TCRdb ran MiXCR on the UMI-ligation and nested PCR reads and lists one entry per CDR3 protein. The table shows 95,000 to 150,000 distinct CDR3 sequences, with over 30% occurring only once. Sequencing was performed on central memory CD4+ T cells from blood. The receptors were gathered from a human donor in good health.

The gene calls are TRBV7-2 and TRBJ2-2, with D possibly matching TRBD2 (6 bases). The CDR3 has 13 residues. The germline V and J ends were trimmed by 7 bases and 4 bases, with 10 bases remaining between them. Germline V gene lookup returns CDR1 SGHTA and CDR2 FQGNSA. As DNA, the CDR3 is TGTGCCAGCATGGGACTTTCCACCGGGGAGCTGTTTTTT. It yields the protein CASMGLSTGELFF.

This clonotype occurred once. The chain carries TRBV14 and TRBJ2-1, with 13 bases that match TRBD2. After removal of 4 bases from V and 0 bases from J, the junction contained 3 bases not matched to a gene. This CDR3 has 17 amino acids. Germline-derived CDR1 and CDR2 are SGHDN and FVKESK. The CDR3 DNA reads TGTGCCAGCAGCCGATGGACTAGCGGGAGCTCCTACAATGAGCAGTTCTTC. Residues: CASSRWTSGSSYNEQFF.

The chain uses TRBV6-5 and TRBJ1-3; D not certain. From germline, CDR1 is MNHEY and CDR2 SVGAGI. The CDR3 spans 14 residues. V lost 5 bases and J lost 4, with 12 bases in between. The CDR3 nucleotides read TGTGCCAGCAGTGCCACTTTGGAAGGAAACACCATATATTTT. Encoded protein: CASSATLEGNTIYF.

CDR3 DNA sequence: TGCAGTGCTTCGACAGGGTGGGGCAATCAGCCCCAGCATTTT. Residues: CSASTGWGNQPQHF. V and J are TRBV20-1 and TRBJ1-5; TRBD1 agrees at 7 bases. Germline V CDR1 and CDR2: DFQATT, SNEGSKA (reference sequence). The CDR3 spans 14 residues. V dropped 5 bases and J dropped 2; count of bases not matched to a gene: 6.

This chain joins TRBV6-6 and TRBJ2-5; 10 bases fit TRBD2. The CDR3 has 14 amino acids. With 8 bases clipped from V and 7 bases from J, the junction kept 10 bases outside the gene matches. Germline assignment: CDR1 MNHNY and CDR2 SVGAGI (reference sequence). The CDR3 sequence: CASGTSGISGTQYF. The CDR3 DNA reads TGTGCCAGCGGCACTAGCGGGATCTCCGGGACCCAGTACTTC.

This clonotype was detected only a few times. This chain joins TRBV7-8 and TRBJ2-1; 15 bases fit TRBD2. Germline V CDR1 and CDR2: SGHVS, FQNEAQ. The CDR3 extends over 18 amino acids. J was trimmed by 3 bases and V by 5 bases; bases with no gene match: 8. CDR3 amino acids: CASSPGTSGRNHYNEQFF. DNA for the CDR3: TGTGCCAGCAGCCCTGGGACTAGCGGGAGGAACCACTACAATGAGCAGTTCTTC. The variable domain in full, completed from reference TRBV7-8 and TRBJ2-1, reads GAGVSQSPRYKVAKRGQDVALRCDPISGHVSLFWYQQALGQGPEFLTYFQNEAQLDKSGLPSDRFFAERPEGSVSTLKIQRTQQEDSAVYLCASSPGTSGRNHYNEQFFGPGTRLTVL.

The chain employs TRBV4-2 and TRBJ2-1; D unresolved. This CDR3 contains 16 residues. Deletions cut 4 bases from V and 4 bases from J, with 17 bases between. Looked up from germline, CDR1 is LGHNA and CDR2 is YNFKEQ. The CDR3 reads CASSPMESGLYNEQFF. CDR3 DNA sequence: TGTGCCAGCAGCCCCATGGAATCCGGGCTTTACAATGAGCAGTTCTTC.

The rearrangement uses TRBV3-1 and TRBJ1-5, with D hard to call. With 1 base removed from V and 4 bases from J, the gap between germline ends came to 14 bases. The CDR3 sequence is 16 residues long. From germline, CDR1 is LGHDT and CDR2 YNNKEL (reference sequence). As DNA, the CDR3 is TGTGCCAGCAGCCAAGGTGGCTACGGAGGGAATCAGCCCCAGCATTTT. It is translated as CASSQGGYGGNQPQHF.

This clonotype was observed a few times. The chain uses TRBV20-1 and TRBJ1-2; D is possibly TRBD1 (6 bases). Germline V gene sequence: CDR1 DFQATT, CDR2 SNEGSKA (reference sequence). V lost 8 bases to trimming and J lost 7 bases, with 17 bases between them. There are 12 residues in the CDR3. In nucleotides, the CDR3 is TGCAGTTACCGAAGGGGGGAGGCTGGCTACACCTTC. This encodes CSYRRGEAGYTF.